These 9 T cell receptor beta chains were all obtained from the same sample, sequenced in a study of cytomegalovirus exposure and HLA in healthy donors. Measured with immunoSEQ multiplex PCR; TCRdb has only the in-frame clones, and not every one. The sample holds fewer than 200,000 clones, roughly 89% seen once. The material sequenced was PBMCs. These receptors all stem from a woman aged 18-30 years in good health and CMV-seropositive.

This chain uses TRBV11-2 with TRBJ2-7; D remains ambiguous. Looked up from germline, CDR1 is SGHAT and CDR2 is FQNNGV. The CDR3 spans 13 residues. Trimming took off 8 bases at V and 0 bases at J, with 11 bases between the two ends. CDR3 DNA sequence: TGTGCCAGCGGAGCTTGGAGCTCCTACGAGCAGTACTTC. It translates to CASGAWSSYEQYF.

The chain employs TRBV5-1 and TRBJ2-7, with 8 bases aligning to TRBD1. This CDR3 comprises 13 residues. Germline loops: CDR1 SGHRS, CDR2 YFSETQ. Losses at the gene ends were 3 bases for V and 6 bases for J; bases not matched to a gene: 5. The CDR3 is CASSSQGVSEQYF. The CDR3 DNA is TGCGCCAGCAGCTCACAGGGGGTGAGCGAGCAGTACTTC.

In its sample, this clone was seen a few times. CDR3 sequence: CASSSPQDRVIDTGELFF. CDR3 in DNA: TGTGCCAGCAGCTCCCCCCAGGACAGGGTGATCGACACCGGGGAGCTGTTTTTT. This chain connects TRBV7-9 to TRBJ2-2, with TRBD1 matching over 8 bases. The CDR3 consists of 18 residues. Germline V gene data show CDR1 as SEHNR and CDR2 as FQNEAQ (reference sequence). V trimming: 4 bases; J trimming: 3 bases; junction bases outside the gene matches: 13.

This clone came up a few times. The V call is TRBV30, the J call TRBJ1-3, with 8 bases lining up with TRBD1. This CDR3 spans 15 amino acids. Germline V gene sequence: CDR1 GTSNPN, CDR2 SVGIG (reference sequence). The V gene end was trimmed by 4 bases and the J gene end by 0 bases; junction bases not matched to a gene: 5. The CDR3 sequence is CAWKTGASSGNTIYF. The CDR3 bases are TGTGCCTGGAAGACAGGGGCCAGCTCTGGAAACACCATATATTTT.

This sequence joins TRBV9 and TRBJ2-1; no firm D call. CDR1 is SGDLS, CDR2 YYNGEE, per germline. V lost 2 bases, J lost 0 bases, and 9 bases lay in between. The CDR3 extends over 15 amino acids. The DNA of the CDR3 is TGTGCCAGCAGCGTCAGTAACAGCTCCTACAATGAGCAGTTCTTC. It yields the protein CASSVSNSSYNEQFF. The full variable domain, completed using reference TRBV9 and TRBJ2-1, is DSGVTQTPKHLITATGQRVTLRCSPRSGDLSVYWYQQSLDQGLQFLIQYYNGEERAKGNILERFSAQQFPDLHSELNLSSLELGDSALYFCASSVSNSSYNEQFFGPGTRLTVL.

V and J are TRBV2 and TRBJ2-5; tentative D call: TRBD2 (6 bases). Trimming cost V 6 bases and J 0 bases, with 11 bases left between them. The CDR3 has 14 residues. In germline, CDR1 is SNHLY, CDR2 FYNNEI. The CDR3 is CASRPAGYQETQYF. DNA for the CDR3: TGTGCCAGCAGGCCGGCGGGGTACCAAGAGACCCAGTACTTC.

The chain is built from TRBV5-1 and TRBJ2-2; 10 bases map to TRBD1. V lost 2 bases, J lost 5 bases, and 9 bases stayed unmatched. There are 17 residues in the CDR3. The germline V gene has CDR1 SGHRS and CDR2 YFSETQ. CDR3 sequence: CASSLSPGTGETGELFF. CDR3 sequence (DNA): TGCGCCAGCAGCTTATCTCCCGGGACAGGGGAGACCGGGGAGCTGTTTTTT.

The rearrangement uses TRBV12-5 and TRBJ2-7; D perhaps matches TRBD2 (6 bases). The ends were cut back, 2 bases at V and 3 bases at J, with 14 bases in the middle. CDR3 length: 15 amino acids. Per germline, CDR1 LGHNT and CDR2 FRNRAP. The CDR3 coding sequence is TGTGCTAGTGGTTTGTGGTACGGGAGTCGCTACGAGCAGTACTTC. This translates into CASGLWYGSRYEQYF.

This chain connects TRBV5-4 to TRBJ2-2; weak D call: TRBD1 (5 bases). Germline lookup yields CDR1 SGHNT and CDR2 YYREEE (reference sequence). The CDR3 length is 13 residues. The CDR3 is CALQGSNTGELFF. CDR3 sequence (DNA): TGTGCGTTGCAGGGATCGAACACCGGGGAGCTGTTTTTT.